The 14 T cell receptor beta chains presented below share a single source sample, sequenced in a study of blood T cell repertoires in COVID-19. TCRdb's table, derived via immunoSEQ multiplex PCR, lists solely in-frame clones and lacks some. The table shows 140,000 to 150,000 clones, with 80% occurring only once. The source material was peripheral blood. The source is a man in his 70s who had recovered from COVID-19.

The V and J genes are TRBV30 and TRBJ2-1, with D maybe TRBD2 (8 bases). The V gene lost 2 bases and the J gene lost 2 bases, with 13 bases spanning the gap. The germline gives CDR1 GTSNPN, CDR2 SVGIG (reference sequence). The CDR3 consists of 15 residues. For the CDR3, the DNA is TGTGCCTGGAGTAACGGGAGGGGGCCCTACAATGAGCAGTTCTTC. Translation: CAWSNGRGPYNEQFF.

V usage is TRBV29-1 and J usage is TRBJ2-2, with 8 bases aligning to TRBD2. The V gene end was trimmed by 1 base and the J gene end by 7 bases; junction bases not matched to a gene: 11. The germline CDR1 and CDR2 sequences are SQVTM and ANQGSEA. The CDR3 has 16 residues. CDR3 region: CSVEVAVAGWNGELFF. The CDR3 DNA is TGCAGCGTTGAAGTAGCGGTAGCGGGATGGAACGGGGAGCTGTTTTTT.

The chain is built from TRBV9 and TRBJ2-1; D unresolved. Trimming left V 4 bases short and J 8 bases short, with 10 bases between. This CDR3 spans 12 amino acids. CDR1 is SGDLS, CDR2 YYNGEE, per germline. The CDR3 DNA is TGTGCCAGCAGCCTAAAGCGTGATGAGCAGTTCTTC. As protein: CASSLKRDEQFF.

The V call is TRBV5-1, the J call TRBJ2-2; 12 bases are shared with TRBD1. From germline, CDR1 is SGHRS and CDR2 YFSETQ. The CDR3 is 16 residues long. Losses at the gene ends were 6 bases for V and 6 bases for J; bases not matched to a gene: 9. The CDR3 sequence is CASTGTGGSSSGELFF. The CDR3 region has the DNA TGCGCCAGCACCGGGACAGGGGGCTCCAGCTCCGGGGAGCTGTTTTTT.

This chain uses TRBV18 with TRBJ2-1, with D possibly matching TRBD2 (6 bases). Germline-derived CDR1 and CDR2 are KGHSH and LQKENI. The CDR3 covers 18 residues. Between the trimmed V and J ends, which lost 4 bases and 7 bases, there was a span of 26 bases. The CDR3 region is CASSLIPRGLRDSNEQFF. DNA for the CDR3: TGTGCCAGCTCACTCATCCCGAGGGGACTTCGCGACTCTAATGAGCAGTTCTTC.

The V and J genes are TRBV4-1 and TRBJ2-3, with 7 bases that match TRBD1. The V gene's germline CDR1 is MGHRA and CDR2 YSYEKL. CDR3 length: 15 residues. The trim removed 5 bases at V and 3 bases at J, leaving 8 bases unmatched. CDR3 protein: CASSGQAVWTDTQYF. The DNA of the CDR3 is TGCGCCAGCAGCGGACAGGCCGTTTGGACAGATACGCAGTATTTT.

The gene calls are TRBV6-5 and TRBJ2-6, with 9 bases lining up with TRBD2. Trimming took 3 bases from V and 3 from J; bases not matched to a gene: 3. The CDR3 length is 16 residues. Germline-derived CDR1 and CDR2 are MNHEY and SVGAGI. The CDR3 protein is CASSYPSGIGANVLTF. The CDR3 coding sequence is TGTGCCAGCAGTTATCCTAGCGGGATTGGGGCCAACGTCCTGACTTTC.

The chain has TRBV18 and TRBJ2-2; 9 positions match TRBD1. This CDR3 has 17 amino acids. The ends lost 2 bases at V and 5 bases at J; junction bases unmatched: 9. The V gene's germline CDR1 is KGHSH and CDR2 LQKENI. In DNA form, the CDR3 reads TGTGCCAGCTCACCAAATACAGGGGGCAGTTGGACCGGGGAGCTGTTTTTT. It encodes CASSPNTGGSWTGELFF.

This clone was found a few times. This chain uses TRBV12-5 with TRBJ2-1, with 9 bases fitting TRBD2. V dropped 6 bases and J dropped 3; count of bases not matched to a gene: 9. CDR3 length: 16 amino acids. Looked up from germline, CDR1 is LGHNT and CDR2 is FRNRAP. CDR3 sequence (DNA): TGTGCTAGTGGCCCACCACTAGCGGGTCACTACAATGAGCAGTTCTTC. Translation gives CASGPPLAGHYNEQFF.

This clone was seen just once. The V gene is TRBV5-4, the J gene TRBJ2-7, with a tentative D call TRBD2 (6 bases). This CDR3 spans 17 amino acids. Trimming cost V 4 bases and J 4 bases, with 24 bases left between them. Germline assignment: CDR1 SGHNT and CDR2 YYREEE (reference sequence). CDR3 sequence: CASSPQLAGELNYEQYF. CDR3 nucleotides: TGTGCCAGCAGCCCACAACTAGCCGGAGAGCTCAATTACGAGCAGTACTTC.

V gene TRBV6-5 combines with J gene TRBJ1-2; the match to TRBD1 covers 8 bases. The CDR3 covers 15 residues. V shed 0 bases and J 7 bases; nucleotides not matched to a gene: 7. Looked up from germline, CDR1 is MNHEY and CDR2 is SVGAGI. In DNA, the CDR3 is TGTGCCAGCAGTTACTCGGGGACAGGCCCCTCTGGCTACACCTTC. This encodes CASSYSGTGPSGYTF.

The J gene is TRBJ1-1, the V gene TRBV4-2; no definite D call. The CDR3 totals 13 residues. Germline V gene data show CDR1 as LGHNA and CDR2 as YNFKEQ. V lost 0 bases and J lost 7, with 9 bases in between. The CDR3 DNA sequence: TGTGCCAGCAGCCAAGATTCCGTCCTTGAAGCTTTCTTT. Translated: CASSQDSVLEAFF.

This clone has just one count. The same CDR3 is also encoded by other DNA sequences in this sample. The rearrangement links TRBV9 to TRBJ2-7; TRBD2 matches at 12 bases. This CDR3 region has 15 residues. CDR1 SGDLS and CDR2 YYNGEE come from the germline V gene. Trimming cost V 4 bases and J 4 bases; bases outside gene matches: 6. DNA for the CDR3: TGTGCCAGCAGCCCCGGACTAGCGGGAACGTACGAGCAGTACTTC. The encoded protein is CASSPGLAGTYEQYF.

CDR3 in DNA: TGTGCCAGCAGCCCGCTAGGCCCCCAAGAGACCCAGTACTTC. Translating gives CASSPLGPQETQYF. This chain joins TRBV5-6 and TRBJ2-5; D remains unclear. Germline V gives CDR1 SGHDT, CDR2 YYEEEE. Trimming cost V 4 bases and J 1 base, with 11 bases left between them. This CDR3 has 14 amino acids.